This T cell receptor beta chain derives from a study of blood T cell repertoires in COVID-19. Study overall: There were acute and convalescent COVID-19 samples, and they came from the United States, Italy and Spain. PBMCs, B-cell-depleted T cells, or T cells provided the cDNA or gDNA that made up the material.

Trimming cost V 0 bases and J 1 base; bases outside gene matches: 2. This CDR3 spans 15 amino acids. Germline V CDR1 and CDR2: SGHRS, YFSETQ. Comment on this clone: The sample holds other DNA sequences that translate to the same CDR3.

As handled by the study authors: Estimation of nucleated cell counts relied on the amplification of reference gene primers. Repertoires were generated with immunoSEQ multiplex PCR, while TCRdb's copy carries only in-frame clones and drops some. V, J and clone size are taken as reported in that table, and D and trimming were inferred from the DNA itself. The profile shows about half a million clones, 80% to 90% of them singletons. This receptor was identified in a human donor in a cohort sampled during active COVID-19. The chain recombines TRBV5-1 with TRBJ2-7, with TRBD2 matching 9 bases. Specimen: peripheral blood. DNA for the CDR3: TGCGCCAGCAGCTTGGAGCTAGCGGGATCCTACGAGCAGTACTTC. This codes for CASSLELAGSYEQYF.